A single sample is the source of the 9 T cell receptor beta chains below, sequenced in a study of graft-versus-host responses after intestinal transplantation. Their antigens are not known. Method: immunoSEQ multiplex PCR; TCRdb's copy keeps in-frame clones and lacks some. This table has about 110,000 clones, around 95% appearing once. This sample comprised unstimulated CD8+ T cells sorted from spleen or lymph node cells, obtained before intestinal transplant. These receptors originate from a human donor who received an intestinal transplant.

The V gene is TRBV9, the J gene TRBJ2-1; D may be TRBD1 (5 bases). Trimming removed 2 bases from V and 4 bases from J, with 7 bases in between. The CDR3 extends over 13 amino acids. Germline V lookup: CDR1 SGDLS, CDR2 YYNGEE. The CDR3 here is CASSVSGYNEQFF. The DNA for the CDR3 is TGTGCCAGCAGCGTGTCAGGGTACAATGAGCAGTTCTTC.

The chain couples TRBV27 to TRBJ2-7; D remains unclear. CDR3 length: 17 residues. Germline V gene lookup returns CDR1 MNHEY and CDR2 SMNVEV (reference sequence). V lost 6 bases and J lost 0, with 21 bases in between. The CDR3 sequence is CASRPLKVGGSSYEQYF. The CDR3 DNA follows: TGTGCCAGCAGGCCCCTCAAGGTTGGCGGTTCCTCCTACGAGCAGTACTTC.

J is TRBJ2-1 and V is TRBV27, with 7 bases aligning to TRBD2. Germline-derived CDR1 and CDR2 are MNHEY and SMNVEV (reference sequence). The J segment lost 5 bases and the V segment lost 7 bases, leaving 8 bases of the junction unmatched. The CDR3 sequence is 14 residues long. The CDR3 here is CASTEAGRHNEQFF. CDR3 sequence (DNA): TGTGCCAGCACCGAAGCCGGGAGGCACAATGAGCAGTTCTTC.

This chain joins TRBV4-1 and TRBJ1-5; D not certain. V shed 0 bases and J shed 0 bases, with 12 bases lying between them. This CDR3 has 17 amino acids. Germline lookup yields CDR1 MGHRA and CDR2 YSYEKL. The CDR3 coding sequence is TGCGCCAGCAGCCAAGAGACGCATGTCTATAGCAATCAGCCCCAGCATTTT. Protein sequence: CASSQETHVYSNQPQHF.

The rearrangement links TRBV29-1 to TRBJ1-1; D is ambiguous. The V gene lost 3 bases and the J gene lost 0 bases, with 11 bases spanning the gap. Per the germline V gene, CDR1 is SQVTM and CDR2 is ANQGSEA. The CDR3 runs to 14 residues. In nucleotides, the CDR3 is TGCAGCGTTGATCCAGCTACCATGAACACTGAAGCTTTCTTT. Encoded protein: CSVDPATMNTEAFF.

The J gene is TRBJ2-1, the V gene TRBV6-6; perhaps TRBD2 as D (6 bases). Germline V gene lookup returns CDR1 MNHNY and CDR2 SVGAGI (reference sequence). CDR3 length: 12 amino acids. V was cut by 10 bases and J by 1 base, with 8 bases left in between. In nucleotides, the CDR3 is TGTGCCACGGGGACTTCCTACAATGAGCAGTTCTTC. Residues: CATGTSYNEQFF.

The rearrangement uses TRBV27 and TRBJ2-5, with 9 bases aligning to TRBD1. The trim removed 4 bases at V and 3 bases at J, leaving 3 bases unmatched. Germline values: CDR1 MNHEY, CDR2 SMNVEV (reference sequence). The CDR3 covers 14 residues. The CDR3 region has the DNA TGTGCCAGCAGTTCGCGGACAGGGGAAGAGACCCAGTACTTC. It is translated as CASSSRTGEETQYF.

This sequence joins TRBV6-1 and TRBJ2-7; the D is unclear. The germline CDR1 and CDR2 sequences are MNHNS and SASEGT. V lost 10 bases and J 4 bases, leaving 8 bases between the germline ends. The CDR3 loop spans 10 amino acids. CDR3 DNA: TGTGCCACCAAGCTTTACGAGCAGTACTTC. Its protein is CATKLYEQYF.

This rearrangement joins TRBV30 to TRBJ1-2; 7 bases fit TRBD1. The CDR3 spans 16 residues. The germline V gene encodes CDR1 GTSNPN and CDR2 SVGIG (reference sequence). V lost 4 bases and J lost 4; bases outside the gene matches: 15. CDR3 sequence reads: CAWNTEGANLLYGYTF. The CDR3 nucleotides are TGTGCCTGGAACACAGAGGGGGCAAACCTACTCTATGGCTACACCTTC.